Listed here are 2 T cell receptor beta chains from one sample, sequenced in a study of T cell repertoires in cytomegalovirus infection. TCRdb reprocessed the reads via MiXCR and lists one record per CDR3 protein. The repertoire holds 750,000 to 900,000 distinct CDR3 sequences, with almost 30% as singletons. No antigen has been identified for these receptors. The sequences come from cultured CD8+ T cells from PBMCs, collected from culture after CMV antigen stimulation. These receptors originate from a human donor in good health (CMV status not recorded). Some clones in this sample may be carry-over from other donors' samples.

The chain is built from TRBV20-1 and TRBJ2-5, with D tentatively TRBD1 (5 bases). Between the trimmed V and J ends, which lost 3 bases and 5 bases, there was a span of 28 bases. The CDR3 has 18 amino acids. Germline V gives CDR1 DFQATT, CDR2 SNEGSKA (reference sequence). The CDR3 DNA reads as TGCAGTGCTAGGTCCACTCGCGAGTGGGGTGAAAACAGGGAGACCCAGTACTTC. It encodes CSARSTREWGENRETQYF.

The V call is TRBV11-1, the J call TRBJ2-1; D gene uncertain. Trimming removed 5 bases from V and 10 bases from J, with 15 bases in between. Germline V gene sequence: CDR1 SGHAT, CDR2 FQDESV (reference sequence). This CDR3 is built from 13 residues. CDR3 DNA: TGTGCCAGCAGCCCGCCTGACCCGGGCGAGCAGTTCTTC. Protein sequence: CASSPPDPGEQFF.